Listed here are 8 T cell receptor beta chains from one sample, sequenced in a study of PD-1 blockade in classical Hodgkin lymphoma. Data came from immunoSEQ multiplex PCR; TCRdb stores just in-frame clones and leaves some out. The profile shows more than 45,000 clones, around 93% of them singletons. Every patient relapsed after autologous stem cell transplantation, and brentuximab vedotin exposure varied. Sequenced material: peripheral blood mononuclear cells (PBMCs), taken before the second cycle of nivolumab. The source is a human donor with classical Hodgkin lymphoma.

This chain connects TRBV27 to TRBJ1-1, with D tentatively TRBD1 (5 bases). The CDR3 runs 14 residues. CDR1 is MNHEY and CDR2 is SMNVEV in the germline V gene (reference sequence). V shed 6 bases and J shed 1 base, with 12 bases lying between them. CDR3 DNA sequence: TGTGCCAGCAGCCCTGTGGGACCGAACACTGAAGCTTTCTTT. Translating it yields CASSPVGPNTEAFF.

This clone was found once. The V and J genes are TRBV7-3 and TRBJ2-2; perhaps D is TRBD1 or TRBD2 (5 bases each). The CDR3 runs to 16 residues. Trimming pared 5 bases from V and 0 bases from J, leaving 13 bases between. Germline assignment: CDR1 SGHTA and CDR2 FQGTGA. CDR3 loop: CASSRTGLTNTGELFF. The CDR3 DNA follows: TGTGCCAGCAGCCGAACAGGACTTACGAACACCGGGGAGCTGTTTTTT.

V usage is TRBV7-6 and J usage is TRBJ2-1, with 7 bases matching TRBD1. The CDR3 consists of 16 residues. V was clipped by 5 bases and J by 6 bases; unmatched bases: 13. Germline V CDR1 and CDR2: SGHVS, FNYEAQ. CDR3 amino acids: CASSLQQGNLLNEQFF. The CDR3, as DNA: TGTGCCAGCAGCCTCCAACAGGGGAACCTCCTCAATGAGCAGTTCTTC.

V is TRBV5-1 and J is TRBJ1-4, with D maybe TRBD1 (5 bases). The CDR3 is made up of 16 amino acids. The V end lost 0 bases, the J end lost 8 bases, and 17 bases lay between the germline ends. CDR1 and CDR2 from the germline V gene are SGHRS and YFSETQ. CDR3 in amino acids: CASSLASSPSGEKLFF. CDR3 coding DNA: TGCGCCAGCAGCTTGGCTTCAAGCCCATCAGGGGAAAAACTGTTTTTT.

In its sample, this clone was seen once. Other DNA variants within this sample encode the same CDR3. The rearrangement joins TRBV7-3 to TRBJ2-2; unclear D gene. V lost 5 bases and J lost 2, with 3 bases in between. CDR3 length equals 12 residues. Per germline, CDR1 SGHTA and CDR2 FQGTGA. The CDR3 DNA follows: TGTGCCAGCAGCCTCAACACCGGGGAGCTGTTTTTT. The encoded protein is CASSLNTGELFF. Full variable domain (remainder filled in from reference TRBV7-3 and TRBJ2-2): GAGVSQTPSNKVTEKGKYVELRCDPISGHTALYWYRQSLGQGPEFLIYFQGTGAADDSGLPNDRFFAVRPEGSVSTLKIQRTERGDSAVYLCASSLNTGELFFGEGSRLTVL.

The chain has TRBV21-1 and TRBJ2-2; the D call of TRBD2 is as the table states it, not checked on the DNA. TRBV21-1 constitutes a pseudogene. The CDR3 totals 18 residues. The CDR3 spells CASSKAGGPCGHTGELFF. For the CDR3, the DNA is TGTGCCAGCAGCAAAGCGGGAGGGCCCTGCGGACACACCGGGGAGCTGTTTTTT.

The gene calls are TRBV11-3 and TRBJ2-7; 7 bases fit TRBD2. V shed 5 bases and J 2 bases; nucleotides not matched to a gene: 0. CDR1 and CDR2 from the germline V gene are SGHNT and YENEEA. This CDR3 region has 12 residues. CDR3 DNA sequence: TGTGCCAGCAGCAGCGGGACCTACGAGCAGTACTTC. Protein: CASSSGTYEQYF.

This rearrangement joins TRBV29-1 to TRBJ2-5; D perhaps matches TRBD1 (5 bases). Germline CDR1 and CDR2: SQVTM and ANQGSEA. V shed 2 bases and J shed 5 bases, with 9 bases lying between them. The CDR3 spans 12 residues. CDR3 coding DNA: TGCAGCGTTGAAAGGGGTTTGGAGACCCAGTACTTC. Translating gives CSVERGLETQYF. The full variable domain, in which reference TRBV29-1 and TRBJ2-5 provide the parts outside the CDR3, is SAVISQKPSRDICQRGTSLTIQCQVDSQVTMMFWYRQQPGQSLTLIATANQGSEATYESGFVIDKFPISRPNLTFSTLTVSNMSPEDSSIYLCSVERGLETQYFGPGTRLLVL.